A selection of T cell receptor beta chains follows, all from one sample in a study of HIV-infected patients and healthy controls. One entry per CDR3 protein, called by TCRdb with MiXCR from the 5' RACE reads. The sample has 9,500 to 15,000 distinct CDR3 sequences, less than 10% seen once; the top ten hold around 22%. Specimen: blood, collected before antiretroviral therapy. The receptors here all came from an adult with HIV infection. The donor label of this sample is uncertain. Each CDR3 is given with its conserved first and last residue. Fields, in order: D gene, V gene, J gene, CDR3 protein. A D gene is named only where the DNA matches it firmly.

D gene: TRBD2
V gene: TRBV30
J gene: TRBJ2-1
CDR3 protein: CAWSGSGTSVYNEQFF

D gene: -
V gene: TRBV2
J gene: TRBJ2-2
CDR3 protein: CASMVRETNTGELFF

D gene: TRBD2
V gene: TRBV6-6
J gene: TRBJ2-2
CDR3 protein: CASTYRGTSPTGELFF

D gene: TRBD1
V gene: TRBV7-2
J gene: TRBJ2-5
CDR3 protein: CASSLGTGGETQYF

D gene: -
V gene: TRBV6-5
J gene: TRBJ1-3
CDR3 protein: CASASGAGGNTIYF

D gene: TRBD1
V gene: TRBV13
J gene: TRBJ1-1
CDR3 protein: CASSFAGQGATEAFF

D gene: -
V gene: TRBV5-5
J gene: TRBJ2-1
CDR3 protein: CASSSPGTEVARQFF

D gene: -
V gene: TRBV29-1
J gene: TRBJ2-3
CDR3 protein: CSVVSWSTDTQYF

D gene: TRBD2
V gene: TRBV14
J gene: TRBJ2-1
CDR3 protein: CASSQGPGRGAYNEQFF

D gene: -
V gene: TRBV11-2
J gene: TRBJ2-1
CDR3 protein: CASSLVRGGLNEQFF

D gene: -
V gene: TRBV29-1
J gene: TRBJ2-1
CDR3 protein: CSVGGSYSSSYNEQFF

D gene: TRBD2
V gene: TRBV6-2/TRBV6-3
J gene: TRBJ2-7
CDR3 protein: CASRDSGTKKLYEQYF

D gene: -
V gene: TRBV19
J gene: TRBJ1-1
CDR3 protein: CASSIRATNTEAFF

D gene: TRBD1
V gene: TRBV11-2
J gene: TRBJ1-4
CDR3 protein: CASSWGQANEKLFF

D gene: TRBD1
V gene: TRBV24-1
J gene: TRBJ2-6
CDR3 protein: CATSDQQQGTGANVLTF

D gene: -
V gene: TRBV7-3
J gene: TRBJ2-1
CDR3 protein: CASSLTRTPSASEQFF

D gene: -
V gene: TRBV7-9
J gene: TRBJ2-5
CDR3 protein: CASSLEVGETQYF

D gene: -
V gene: TRBV12-3/TRBV12-4
J gene: TRBJ1-6
CDR3 protein: CASSQKGSPLHF

D gene: TRBD1
V gene: TRBV2
J gene: TRBJ2-7
CDR3 protein: CASRPGQAYEQYF

D gene: TRBD2
V gene: TRBV9
J gene: TRBJ2-1
CDR3 protein: CASSVEPLAGEFF

D gene: TRBD1
V gene: TRBV5-4
J gene: TRBJ1-1
CDR3 protein: CASSADRGTEAFF

D gene: TRBD1
V gene: TRBV30
J gene: TRBJ2-7
CDR3 protein: CAWSHPGQMSLEQYF

D gene: -
V gene: TRBV19
J gene: TRBJ2-1
CDR3 protein: CASSKGGAGGNEQFF

D gene: -
V gene: TRBV12-3/TRBV12-4
J gene: TRBJ2-6
CDR3 protein: CASLGWGANVLTF

D gene: -
V gene: TRBV4-2
J gene: TRBJ2-7
CDR3 protein: CASSQDLGYEQYF

D gene: -
V gene: TRBV24-1
J gene: TRBJ1-1
CDR3 protein: CATSDQGHLNTEAFF

D gene: -
V gene: TRBV12-3/TRBV12-4
J gene: TRBJ1-4
CDR3 protein: CASSLGVEKLFF

D gene: -
V gene: TRBV20-1
J gene: TRBJ2-3
CDR3 protein: CSAPSRGVTDTQYF

D gene: TRBD2
V gene: TRBV5-1
J gene: TRBJ2-5
CDR3 protein: CASSLAVTSGSQETQYF

D gene: -
V gene: TRBV5-6
J gene: TRBJ2-1
CDR3 protein: CASRESASSYNEQFF

D gene: -
V gene: TRBV4-2
J gene: TRBJ1-6
CDR3 protein: CASSLSQGTRQNSPLHF

D gene: TRBD2
V gene: TRBV7-7
J gene: TRBJ2-5
CDR3 protein: CASSQDSGDGETQYF

D gene: -
V gene: TRBV11-3
J gene: TRBJ1-4
CDR3 protein: CASSSAQGSKLFF

D gene: TRBD2
V gene: TRBV14
J gene: TRBJ2-3
CDR3 protein: CASSQQLAGVDTQYF

D gene: -
V gene: TRBV10-1
J gene: TRBJ2-2
CDR3 protein: CASSEVGATGELFF

D gene: -
V gene: TRBV11-1
J gene: TRBJ2-7
CDR3 protein: CASSSRGGTHSSYEQYF

D gene: -
V gene: TRBV3-1
J gene: TRBJ1-6
CDR3 protein: CASSPVLTSPLHF

D gene: -
V gene: TRBV10-3
J gene: TRBJ1-1
CDR3 protein: CAISTALGAEAFF

D gene: -
V gene: TRBV14
J gene: TRBJ1-1
CDR3 protein: CASSQDRITEAFF

D gene: -
V gene: TRBV20-1
J gene: TRBJ2-7
CDR3 protein: CSARETYEQYF

D gene: -
V gene: TRBV2
J gene: TRBJ1-1
CDR3 protein: CASREGRNTEAFF

D gene: -
V gene: TRBV25-1
J gene: TRBJ1-1
CDR3 protein: CASSHTSTEAFF

D gene: -
V gene: TRBV19
J gene: TRBJ2-6
CDR3 protein: CASSIRWGSGANVLTF

D gene: -
V gene: TRBV11-2
J gene: TRBJ1-1
CDR3 protein: CASSLSGGRVNTEAFF

D gene: TRBD1
V gene: TRBV4-2
J gene: TRBJ2-2
CDR3 protein: CASSQDQGQGTGELFF

D gene: -
V gene: TRBV6-5
J gene: TRBJ1-1
CDR3 protein: CASKAGQGRVNTEAFF

D gene: -
V gene: TRBV7-9
J gene: TRBJ1-6
CDR3 protein: CASSQRESPLHF

D gene: TRBD1
V gene: TRBV27
J gene: TRBJ2-1
CDR3 protein: CASSSGQGLIDEQFF

D gene: -
V gene: TRBV20-1
J gene: TRBJ1-1
CDR3 protein: CSARGYLNTEAFF

D gene: -
V gene: TRBV27
J gene: TRBJ1-4
CDR3 protein: CASSRGRIEKLFF

D gene: TRBD1
V gene: TRBV6-2/TRBV6-3
J gene: TRBJ2-7
CDR3 protein: CASSYPTGQISYEQYF

D gene: TRBD2
V gene: TRBV5-1
J gene: TRBJ2-1
CDR3 protein: CASSFDGTSGGTYNEQFF

D gene: -
V gene: TRBV6-5
J gene: TRBJ1-1
CDR3 protein: CASSYSIDTEAFF

D gene: -
V gene: TRBV19
J gene: TRBJ1-2
CDR3 protein: CASSSVGQIYGYTF

D gene: -
V gene: TRBV27
J gene: TRBJ2-5
CDR3 protein: CASSLFPQETQYF